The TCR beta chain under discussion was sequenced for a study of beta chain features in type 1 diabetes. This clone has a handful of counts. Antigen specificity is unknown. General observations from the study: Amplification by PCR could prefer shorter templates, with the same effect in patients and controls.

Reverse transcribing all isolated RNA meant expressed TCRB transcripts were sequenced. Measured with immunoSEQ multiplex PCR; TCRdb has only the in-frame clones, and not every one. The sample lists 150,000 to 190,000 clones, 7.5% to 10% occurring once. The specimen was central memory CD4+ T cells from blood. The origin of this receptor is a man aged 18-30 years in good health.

The CDR3 DNA reads TGTGCCAGCAGGAGCGCCGGGGCCAACGTCCTGACTTTC. Translating it yields CASRSAGANVLTF. This chain links TRBV7-9 with TRBJ2-6; D not resolved. The CDR3 spans 13 residues. The germline V gene encodes CDR1 SEHNR and CDR2 FQNEAQ (reference sequence). The ends were cut back, 6 bases at V and 4 bases at J, with 7 bases in the middle.